This is a list of T cell receptor beta chains from one sample in a study of blood T cell repertoires in COVID-19. The method was immunoSEQ multiplex PCR; TCRdb's version includes in-frame clones alone and lacks a portion of them. There are about 14,000 clones in the sample; 65% to 90% occur only once, and roughly 30% lies in the top ten. Sequencing was carried out using peripheral blood. Every receptor here comes from a woman aged 50 to 65 with active or convalescent COVID-19. CDR3s include the opening cysteine and the closing phenylalanine or tryptophan. A D gene is named only where the DNA matches it firmly. A row's size may be missing; if present it is once, few, many or a size class.

-	once	TRBV5-6	TRBJ2-3	TGTGCCAGCAGCTTTGGGCACAGAAACACAGATACGCAGTATTTT	CASSFGHRNTDTQYF
-	-	TRBV5-1	TRBJ1-2	TGCGCCAGCAGCCGTGTGCCGGACAGAGCCAATGGCTACACCTTC	CASSRVPDRANGYTF
TRBD1	once	TRBV18	TRBJ2-3	TGTGCCAGCTCAGAACGACAGGGGCACACAGATACGCAGTATTTT	CASSERQGHTDTQYF
-	-	TRBV9	TRBJ1-3	TGTGCCAGCAGCGTAGAAGCGGGGAATGGAAACACCATATATTTT	CASSVEAGNGNTIYF
TRBD1	-	TRBV4-1	TRBJ1-5	TGCGCCAGCAGCGGGGACAGGGTCGGCAATCAGCCCCAGCATTTT	CASSGDRVGNQPQHF
-	large	TRBV5-4	TRBJ2-7	TGTGCCAGCAGCCGCGGGGTTTACGAGCAGTACTTC	CASSRGVYEQYF
TRBD1	-	TRBV11-2	TRBJ2-1	TGTGCCAGCAGCTTAGAAGTCGTAGGGGGCCCAAGCTCCTACAATGAGCAGTTCTTC	CASSLEVVGGPSSYNEQFF
-	-	TRBV9	TRBJ2-5	TGTGCCAGCACCCCAGGGGTCGGAGAGACCCAGTACTTC	CASTPGVGETQYF
TRBD1	-	TRBV11-2	TRBJ1-4	TGTGCCAGCAGCTTAGGGGGACAGGGAACTAATGAAAAACTGTTTTTT	CASSLGGQGTNEKLFF
-	-	TRBV24-1	TRBJ2-2	TGTGCCACCAGGGCCCGGGCGGCAGGGGTCACCGGGGAGCTGTTTTTT	CATRARAAGVTGELFF
TRBD1	-	TRBV5-1	TRBJ2-3	TGCGCCAGCAGCTTGCGGGTACAGGGGGCGGATACGCAGTATTTT	CASSLRVQGADTQYF
TRBD1	-	TRBV29-1	TRBJ2-7	TGCAGCGGAGGGGACAGGGGTGACGAGCAGTACTTC	CSGGDRGDEQYF
-	once	TRBV29-1	TRBJ1-2	TGCAGCGTTGAACAATTGACAGTACGAGCTAACTATGGCTACACCTTC	CSVEQLTVRANYGYTF
TRBD2	-	TRBV29-1	TRBJ2-1	TGCAGCGCCCCCTTGGTAGCGGGAGGAGCGGATGAGCAGTTCTTC	CSAPLVAGGADEQFF
-	-	TRBV5-1	TRBJ1-3	TGCGCCAGCAGCCAACGGTCATTTGGAAACACCATATATTTT	CASSQRSFGNTIYF
TRBD2	few	TRBV28	TRBJ2-7	TGTGCCAGCACCGGGACTATCTCCTACGAGCAGTACTTC	CASTGTISYEQYF
-	-	TRBV9	TRBJ2-7	TGTGCCAGCAGCAGTCCTAGTAGGGGATACGAGCAGTACTTC	CASSSPSRGYEQYF
TRBD1	-	TRBV10-1	TRBJ1-4	TGCGCCAGCAGTGCCGGGACAGGAGGTAATGAAAAACTGTTTTTT	CASSAGTGGNEKLFF
TRBD2	-	TRBV5-1	TRBJ2-5	TGCGCCAGCAGCTTCTTTCCTAGCGGGAGGGCCCAGGAGACCCAGTACTTC	CASSFFPSGRAQETQYF
TRBD1	-	TRBV7-9	TRBJ1-1	TGTGCCAGCAGCTCCGACCCCGGGACAGGATACCCTGAAGCTTTCTTT	CASSSDPGTGYPEAFF
-	-	TRBV5-6	TRBJ1-1	TGTGCCAGCAGCTCGGGATCCTGGACAGCTGAAGCTTTCTTT	CASSSGSWTAEAFF
-	-	TRBV3-1/TRBV3-2	TRBJ2-3	TGTGCCAGCAGCCAAGAGTTTTGGCGGGGGCGCACAGATACGCAGTATTTT	CASSQEFWRGRTDTQYF
TRBD1	-	TRBV18	TRBJ1-5	TGTGCCAGCTCACAGACAGGGGAGGTATATAGCAATCAGCCCCAGCATTTT	CASSQTGEVYSNQPQHF
-	-	TRBV7-3	TRBJ2-7	TGTGCCAGCAGCTTAGACTCAGGAGGACCCTACGAGCAGTACTTC	CASSLDSGGPYEQYF
TRBD2	-	TRBV11-2	TRBJ2-1	TGTGCCAGCAGCCGATTAGCGGGGCGCGCCGGTGAGCAGTTCTTC	CASSRLAGRAGEQFF
TRBD2	-	TRBV27	TRBJ2-1	TGTGCCAGCAGTTTATTAGTTAGCGGGGTGGGGAATGAGCAGTTCTTC	CASSLLVSGVGNEQFF
TRBD2	-	TRBV4-1	TRBJ2-1	TGCGCCAGCAGCCTCCTAGGGACTAGCGGCGGGAGTTACTTCTACAATGAGCAGTTCTTC	CASSLLGTSGGSYFYNEQFF
-	-	TRBV7-2	TRBJ1-6	TGTGCCAGCAGCTTCGGTAATTCACCCCTCCACTTT	CASSFGNSPLHF
TRBD1	-	TRBV6-1	TRBJ2-5	TGTGCCAGCAGTGAAGAGAGGACAGGGGTACAGACCCAGTACTTC	CASSEERTGVQTQYF
-	-	TRBV3-1/TRBV3-2	TRBJ1-1	TGTGCCAGCAGCCAAAGCTTCACCGGGACAAAGAACACTGAAGCTTTCTTT	CASSQSFTGTKNTEAFF
TRBD1	few	TRBV7-9	TRBJ1-1	TGTGCCAGCAGGGGACAGGGGGCGGCTGAAGCTTTCTTT	CASRGQGAAEAFF
-	-	TRBV6-5	TRBJ2-1	TGTGCCAGCACCCCACGGGGATGGAATGAGCAGTTCTTC	CASTPRGWNEQFF
-	few	TRBV3-1/TRBV3-2	TRBJ1-1	TGTGCCAGCAGCCAAGTGTCGGGTGGGAACACTGAAGCTTTCTTT	CASSQVSGGNTEAFF
-	-	TRBV28	TRBJ1-2	TGTGCCAGCAGTTTAATCGCCAGGGGAGACTATGGCTACACCTTC	CASSLIARGDYGYTF
TRBD1	-	TRBV3-1/TRBV3-2	TRBJ2-7	TGTGCCAGCAGCCAACAGGGGGCGACCTACGAGCAGTACTTC	CASSQQGATYEQYF
TRBD1	few	TRBV28	TRBJ2-7	TGTGCCAGCAGTAGGACAGGGGGCCCCAACGAGCAGTACTTC	CASSRTGGPNEQYF
-	-	TRBV6-5	TRBJ2-2	TGTGCCAGCAGTTACTCCATGAACACCGGGGAGCTGTTTTTT	CASSYSMNTGELFF
TRBD1	few	TRBV7-8	TRBJ1-6	TGTGCCAGCAGCTACCGTCGGACAGGCGGAAATTCACCCCTCCACTTT	CASSYRRTGGNSPLHF
-	once	TRBV2	TRBJ1-5	TGTGCCAGCAGTGAAGAAGCAGGGGAGAGCCAGCCCCAGCATTTT	CASSEEAGESQPQHF
TRBD1	once	TRBV2	TRBJ2-5	TGTGCCAGCAGTACACTTGACAGGGTCCAAGAGACCCAGTACTTC	CASSTLDRVQETQYF
TRBD1	few	TRBV6-1	TRBJ1-5	TGTGCCAGCAGTGAAGGGAGACAGGGGCTCGGTCAGCCCCAGCATTTT	CASSEGRQGLGQPQHF
TRBD1	-	TRBV5-1	TRBJ1-2	TGCGCCAGCAGCGCCGGACAGGGGGAGAAAAACTATGGCTACACCTTC	CASSAGQGEKNYGYTF
TRBD1	-	TRBV11-3	TRBJ2-3	TGTGCCAGCAGCTCCCAGGGGGCCTTGGGAGATACGCAGTATTTT	CASSSQGALGDTQYF
TRBD2	-	TRBV7-9	TRBJ2-1	TGTGCCAGCAGCTTAACCCTAGCGGGAGTTGGGGGGGATGAGCAGTTCTTC	CASSLTLAGVGGDEQFF
-	few	TRBV27	TRBJ2-2	TGTGCCAGCAGTTTCGGTCTGAACACCGGGGAGCTGTTTTTT	CASSFGLNTGELFF
TRBD1	-	TRBV27	TRBJ2-5	TGTGCCAGCAGTTTAACTATCGGGACAGGGTCCCCGAGACAAGAGACCCAGTACTTC	CASSLTIGTGSPRQETQYF
TRBD2	-	TRBV6-1	TRBJ2-2	TGTGCCAGCAGTGAAGGCCCGGGACTAGCGGAGACCTCTTGGGACACCGGGGAGCTGTTTTTT	CASSEGPGLAETSWDTGELFF
TRBD1	-	TRBV9	TRBJ1-3	TGTGCCAGCAGCCCCAGGACAGGGCAACTTTACTCTGGAAACACCATATATTTT	CASSPRTGQLYSGNTIYF
TRBD1	-	TRBV3-1/TRBV3-2	TRBJ2-7	TGTGCCAGCAGACCAAGGACAGGGGCCGTCCACGAGCAGTACTTC	CASRPRTGAVHEQYF
TRBD2	-	TRBV18	TRBJ2-1	TGTGCCAGCTCACCCCCCCCACTAGCGGGGGGGCCTCATGAGCAGTTCTTC	CASSPPPLAGGPHEQFF